This T cell receptor beta chain was profiled in a study of T-cell reconstitution after alpha-beta-depleted transplantation in children. The germline CDR1 and CDR2 sequences are MDHEN and SYDVKM. V gave up 3 bases and J gave up 2 bases, with 13 bases separating them. This CDR3 has 15 amino acids. Broader study findings: A year had passed since transplant, and T-cell counts and diversity by then came mostly from newly produced T cells. Recipient T cells and thymic progenitors that survived were the source of the high TCRbeta diversity seen at day 60 in some patients. In patients about two months after transplant, alpha-beta T cells reportedly arose from several hundred expanded graft clones.

Ten or more counts support this clonotype. Its specificity is unknown. TCRbeta library preparation incorporated unique molecular identifiers. Each CDR3 protein gets one entry after TCRdb re-called the PCR reads with MiXCR. Of 450,000 to 600,000 distinct CDR3 sequences listed, 10% are singletons. The TCR was taken from a child aged 2 to 15 with inherited bone marrow failure, due to receive a stem cell transplant. The chain carries TRBV28 and TRBJ2-5; D might be TRBD1 or TRBD2, each matching 6 bases. This sample comprised PBMCs, obtained before TCRalphabeta/CD19-depleted stem cell transplant. The CDR3 spells CASSFRRGGQETQYF. DNA of the CDR3: TGTGCCAGCAGTTTTAGAAGAGGGGGGCAAGAGACCCAGTACTTC.